The next 16 T cell receptor beta chains were all read from a single sample in a study of immune cell composition in non-small cell lung cancer. Clones were sequenced by immunoSEQ multiplex PCR, and TCRdb holds only the in-frame ones, with some missing. Of around 3,900 clones in the sample, around 68% were seen once. The sample comprised lung tumor tissue. The receptor source for this set is a human donor with non-small cell lung cancer.

This clone was detected a few times. The chain joins TRBV7-8 to TRBJ2-5, with D perhaps TRBD2 (6 bases). The length of the CDR3 is 14 residues. Germline assignment: CDR1 SGHVS and CDR2 FQNEAQ. The V and J ends lost 8 bases and 4 bases respectively, with 17 bases between them. The CDR3 region has the DNA TGTGCCAGCGTAGGGGCATGGGGAGGAGAGACCCAGTACTTC. This translates into CASVGAWGGETQYF.

This chain's CDR3 is CASSAGAGTETQYF. Here the CDR3 DNA reads TGTGCCAGCAGTGCGGGAGCTGGTACAGAGACCCAGTACTTC. This rearrangement joins TRBV28 to TRBJ2-5; 7 nucleotides line up with TRBD2. The germline gives CDR1 MDHEN, CDR2 SYDVKM. V lost 5 bases and J lost 4; bases outside the gene matches: 7. There are 14 residues in the CDR3.

The CDR3 here is CASISGSEQYF. CDR3 bases: TGTGCCAGTATTAGCGGCTCCGAGCAGTACTTC. This sequence joins TRBV19 and TRBJ2-7; TRBD2 might be the D (6 bases). Per the germline V gene, CDR1 is LNHDA and CDR2 is SQIVND (reference sequence). The V and J ends lost 7 bases and 6 bases respectively, with 10 bases between them. The CDR3 is 11 residues long.

This clone was seen once. J is TRBJ2-1 and V is TRBV14; 7 positions match TRBD2. The CDR3 runs to 16 residues. Per the germline V gene, CDR1 is SGHDN and CDR2 is FVKESK. J lost 1 base, V lost 1 base, and 4 bases had no gene match. The CDR3 DNA reads as TGTGCCAGCAGCCAAGTCGGCGGGAGTTCCTACAATGAGCAGTTCTTC. Protein product: CASSQVGGSSYNEQFF.

This clone turned up a few times. The genes are TRBV27 and TRBJ1-5, with D tentatively TRBD1 (5 bases). V dropped 5 bases and J dropped 5 bases, with 10 bases sitting between them. Germline V lookup: CDR1 MNHEY, CDR2 SMNVEV (reference sequence). The CDR3 is 13 residues long. CDR3 residues: CASSGGSDQPQHF. The CDR3 coding sequence is TGTGCCAGCAGTGGGGGGTCCGATCAGCCCCAGCATTTT.

This sequence joins TRBV27 and TRBJ2-7; tentative D call: TRBD2 (6 bases). The V end lost 6 bases, the J end lost 2 bases, and 17 bases lay between the germline ends. The CDR3 is 15 amino acids. Germline assignment: CDR1 MNHEY and CDR2 SMNVEV (reference sequence). The CDR3 is CASRNAGRGPYEQYF. CDR3 nucleotides: TGTGCCAGCAGGAATGCGGGACGGGGCCCCTACGAGCAGTACTTC.

The chain has TRBV4-1 and TRBJ2-7; D possibly corresponds to TRBD2 (6 bases). The V end lost 2 bases, the J end lost 0 bases, and 14 bases lay between the germline ends. This CDR3 is 16 amino acids long. Germline V gene sequence: CDR1 MGHRA, CDR2 YSYEKL. The CDR3 region is CASSQSRTGLSYEQYF. In DNA, the CDR3 is TGCGCCAGCAGCCAATCAAGGACGGGACTCTCCTACGAGCAGTACTTC.

In the case of this clone: The junction does not match germline at one end; this may be a read error. The J gene is TRBJ2-7, the V gene TRBV5-1, with D unresolved. The germline gives CDR1 SGHRS, CDR2 YFSETQ. CDR3 length: 13 amino acids. Here the CDR3 reads CASSLTFETPLVF. As DNA, the CDR3 is TGCGCCAGCAGCTTGACATTCGAGACTCCGTTGGTATTC.

J is TRBJ1-1 and V is TRBV6-5; no clear D gene. Germline assignment: CDR1 MNHEY and CDR2 SVGAGI. V lost 1 base, J lost 1 base, and 13 bases lay in between. The CDR3 is 16 residues long. CDR3 coding DNA: TGTGCCAGCAGTTACTTCACTCCACAGACGAACACTGAAGCTTTCTTT. Translation gives CASSYFTPQTNTEAFF.

This clone was detected once. V gene TRBV11-3 combines with J gene TRBJ2-1, with D hard to call. Germline V CDR1 and CDR2: SGHNT, YENEEA. The V end was cut by 1 base, the J end by 15 bases, with 16 bases between. The CDR3 extends over 13 amino acids. As DNA, the CDR3 is TGTGCCAGCAGCTTAGTCTCGTATTCGGTATCGTTCTTC. Encoded protein: CASSLVSYSVSFF.

In this sample, this clone turned up once. The rearrangement links TRBV7-3 to TRBJ2-1; 7 bases are a match to TRBD2. Germline V gene data show CDR1 as SGHTA and CDR2 as FQGTGA. This CDR3 spans 14 amino acids. V was pared by 3 bases and J by 2 bases, with 1 base of the junction left unmatched. CDR3 protein: CASSFSGPYNEQFF. The CDR3 DNA reads as TGTGCCAGCAGCTTTAGCGGGCCCTACAATGAGCAGTTCTTC.

This clone was recorded a few times. The chain is built from TRBV9 and TRBJ2-5, with 7 bases fitting TRBD2. There are 14 residues in the CDR3. J was trimmed by 3 bases and V by 2 bases; bases with no gene match: 4. Germline V gene data show CDR1 as SGDLS and CDR2 as YYNGEE. CDR3 in DNA: TGTGCCAGCAGCGTGTCCCGGGGGGAAGAGACCCAGTACTTC. It codes for CASSVSRGEETQYF.

The chain employs TRBV5-3 and TRBJ2-2; 7 bases align to TRBD2. TRBV5-3 is classed as an ORF, of uncertain function. CDR3 size: 17 residues. V trimming: 4 bases; J trimming: 3 bases; junction bases outside the gene matches: 12. CDR3 region: CARSRGRAGEDTGELFF. The CDR3 nucleotides read TGTGCCAGAAGCAGGGGTCGGGCGGGAGAAGACACCGGGGAGCTGTTTTTT.

V gene TRBV2 combines with J gene TRBJ2-2; 9 nucleotides agree with TRBD2. Per the germline V gene, CDR1 is SNHLY and CDR2 is FYNNEI. This CDR3 has 18 residues. The V segment lost 5 bases and the J segment 7 bases; nucleotides outside the gene matches: 17. CDR3 sequence: CASSFGGAGGPTGGELFF. The CDR3 coding sequence is TGTGCCAGCAGTTTCGGGGGCGCGGGAGGGCCAACAGGCGGGGAGCTGTTTTTT.

This rearrangement joins TRBV19 to TRBJ2-7; D may be TRBD1 (5 bases). This CDR3 is 13 amino acids long. Germline CDR1 is LNHDA and CDR2 is SQIVND (reference sequence). Trimming pared 1 base from V and 5 bases from J, leaving 9 bases between. The CDR3 protein is CASSIVPGNEQYF. As DNA, the CDR3 is TGTGCCAGTAGTATAGTTCCAGGGAACGAGCAGTACTTC.

The V and J genes are TRBV7-3 and TRBJ2-7; D is unclear. The germline V and J ends were trimmed by 0 bases and 2 bases, with 11 bases remaining between them. Germline V gives CDR1 SGHTA, CDR2 FQGTGA. This CDR3 is 15 amino acids long. The CDR3 DNA is TGTGCCAGCAGCTTAACGGCCCAGAAGACCTACGAGCAGTACTTC. Its protein is CASSLTAQKTYEQYF.